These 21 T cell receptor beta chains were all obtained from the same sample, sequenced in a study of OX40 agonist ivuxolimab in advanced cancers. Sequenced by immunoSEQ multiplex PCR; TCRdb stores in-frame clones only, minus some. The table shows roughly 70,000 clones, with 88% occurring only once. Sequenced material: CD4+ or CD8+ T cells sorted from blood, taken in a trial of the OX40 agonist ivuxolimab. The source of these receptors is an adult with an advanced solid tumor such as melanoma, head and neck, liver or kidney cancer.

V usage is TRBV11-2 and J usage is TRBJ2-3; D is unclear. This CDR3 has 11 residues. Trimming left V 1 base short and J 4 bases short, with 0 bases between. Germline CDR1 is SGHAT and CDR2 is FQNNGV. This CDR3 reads CASSLADTQYF. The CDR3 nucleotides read TGTGCCAGCAGCTTAGCAGATACGCAGTATTTT.

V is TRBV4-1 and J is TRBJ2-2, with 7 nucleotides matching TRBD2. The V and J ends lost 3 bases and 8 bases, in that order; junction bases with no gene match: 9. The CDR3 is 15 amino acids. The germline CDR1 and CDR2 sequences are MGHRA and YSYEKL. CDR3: CASSQWEGTPGELFF. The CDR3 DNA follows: TGCGCCAGCAGCCAGTGGGAGGGTACACCGGGGGAGCTGTTTTTT.

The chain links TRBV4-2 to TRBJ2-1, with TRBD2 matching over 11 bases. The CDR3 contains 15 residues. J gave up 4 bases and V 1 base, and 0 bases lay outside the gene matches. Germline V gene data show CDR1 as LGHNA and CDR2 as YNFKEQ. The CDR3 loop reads CASSQVAGGYNEQFF. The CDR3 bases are TGTGCCAGCAGCCAAGTAGCGGGAGGGTACAATGAGCAGTTCTTC.

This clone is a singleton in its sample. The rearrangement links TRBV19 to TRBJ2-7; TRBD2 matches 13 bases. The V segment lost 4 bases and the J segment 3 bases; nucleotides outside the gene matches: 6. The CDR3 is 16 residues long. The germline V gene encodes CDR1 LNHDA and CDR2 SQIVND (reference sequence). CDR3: CASSKGLAGKLYEQYF. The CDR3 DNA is TGTGCCAGTAGTAAGGGACTAGCGGGGAAACTCTACGAGCAGTACTTC. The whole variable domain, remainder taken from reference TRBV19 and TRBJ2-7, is DGGITQSPKYLFRKEGQNVTLSCEQNLNHDAMYWYRQDPGQGLRLIYYSQIVNDFQKGDIAEGYSVSREKKESFPLTVTSAQKNPTAFYLCASSKGLAGKLYEQYFGPGTRLTVT.

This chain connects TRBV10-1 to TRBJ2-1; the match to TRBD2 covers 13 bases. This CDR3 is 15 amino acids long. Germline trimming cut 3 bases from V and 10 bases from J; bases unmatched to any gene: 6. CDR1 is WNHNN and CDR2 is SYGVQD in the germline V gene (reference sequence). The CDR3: CASSDGLAGVREQFF. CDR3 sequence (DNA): TGCGCCAGCAGTGATGGACTAGCGGGAGTTCGGGAGCAGTTCTTC.

CDR3 protein: CAWEQGNTIYF. The CDR3, as DNA: TGTGCCTGGGAGCAGGGAAACACCATATATTTT. The rearrangement uses TRBV30 and TRBJ1-3, with D uncertain. V was shortened by 5 bases and J by 4 bases, with 6 bases between the two germline ends. This CDR3 spans 11 amino acids. Germline V gene sequence: CDR1 GTSNPN, CDR2 SVGIG (reference sequence).

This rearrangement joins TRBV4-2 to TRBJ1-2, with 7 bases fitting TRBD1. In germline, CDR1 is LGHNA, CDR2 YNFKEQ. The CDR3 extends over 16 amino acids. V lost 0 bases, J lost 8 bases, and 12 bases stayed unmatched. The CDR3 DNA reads TGTGCCAGCAGCCAAGATCAGGGGGGATCCTCCTGGGGCTACACCTTC. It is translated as CASSQDQGGSSWGYTF.

The CDR3, as DNA: TGCGCCAGCAGTGAGTTTGGGACAGGCTCCTACGAGCAGTACTTC. This sequence encodes CASSEFGTGSYEQYF. The J gene is TRBJ2-7, the V gene TRBV10-2; 8 nucleotides match TRBD1. The trim removed 1 base at V and 0 bases at J, leaving 2 bases unmatched. CDR3 length equals 15 residues. The germline V gene encodes CDR1 WSHSY and CDR2 SAAADI.

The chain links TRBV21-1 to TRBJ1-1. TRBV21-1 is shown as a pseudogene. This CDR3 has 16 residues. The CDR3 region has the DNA TGTGCCAGCAGCCCCGATATTGTAGCCGAGATAACTGAAGCTTTCTTT. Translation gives CASSPDIVAEITEAFF.

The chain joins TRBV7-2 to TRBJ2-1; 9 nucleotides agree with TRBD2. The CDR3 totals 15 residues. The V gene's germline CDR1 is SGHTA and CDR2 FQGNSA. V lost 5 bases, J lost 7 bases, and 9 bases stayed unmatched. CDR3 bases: TGTGCCAGCAGCGAAAAGCGGGAGGTGGTGAATGAGCAGTTCTTC. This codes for CASSEKREVVNEQFF.

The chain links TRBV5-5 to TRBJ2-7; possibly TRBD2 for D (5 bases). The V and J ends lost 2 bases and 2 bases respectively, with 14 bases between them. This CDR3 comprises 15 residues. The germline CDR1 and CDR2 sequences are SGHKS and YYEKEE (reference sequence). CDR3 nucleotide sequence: TGTGCCAGCAGCTTCGGACGTGGGAGCACCTACGAGCAGTACTTC. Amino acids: CASSFGRGSTYEQYF.

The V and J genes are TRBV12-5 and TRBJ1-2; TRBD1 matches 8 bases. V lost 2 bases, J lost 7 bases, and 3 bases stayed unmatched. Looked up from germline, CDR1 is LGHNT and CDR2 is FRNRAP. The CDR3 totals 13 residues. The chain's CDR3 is CASGLSGGSGYTF. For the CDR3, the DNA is TGTGCTAGTGGTTTGTCAGGGGGCAGTGGCTACACCTTC.

The CDR3 DNA is TGTGCCAGCAGCCCCTTTGGGCAGGGGGCTGACGAGCAGTACTTC. This encodes CASSPFGQGADEQYF. The chain uses TRBV7-2 and TRBJ2-7, with 8 bases aligning to TRBD1. J lost 5 bases, V lost 5 bases, and 11 bases had no gene match. The CDR3 length is 15 residues. In germline, CDR1 is SGHTA, CDR2 FQGNSA. The full variable domain, completed using reference TRBV7-2 and TRBJ2-7, is GAGVSQSPSNKVTEKGKDVELRCDPISGHTALYWYRQSLGQGLEFLIYFQGNSAPDKSGLPSDRFSAERTGGSVSTLTIQRTQQEDSAVYLCASSPFGQGADEQYFGPGTRLTVT.

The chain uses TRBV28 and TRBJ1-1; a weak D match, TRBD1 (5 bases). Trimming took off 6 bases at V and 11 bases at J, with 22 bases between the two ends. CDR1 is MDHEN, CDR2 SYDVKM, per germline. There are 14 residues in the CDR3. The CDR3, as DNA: TGTGCCAGCAGCTCACCTGGCAGGGCCCATGGGGCTTTCTTT. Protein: CASSSPGRAHGAFF.

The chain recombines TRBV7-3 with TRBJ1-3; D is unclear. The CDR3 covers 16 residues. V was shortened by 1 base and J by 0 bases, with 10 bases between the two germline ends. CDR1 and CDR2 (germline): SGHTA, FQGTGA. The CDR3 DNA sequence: TGTGCCAGCAGCTTAAACGGGCCGAACTCTGGAAACACCATATATTTT. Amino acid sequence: CASSLNGPNSGNTIYF.

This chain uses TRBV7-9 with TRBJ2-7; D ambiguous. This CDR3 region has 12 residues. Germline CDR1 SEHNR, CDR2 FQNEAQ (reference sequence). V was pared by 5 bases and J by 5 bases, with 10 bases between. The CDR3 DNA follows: TGTGCCAGCAGCGCCATGGGTGACGAGCAGTACTTC. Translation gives CASSAMGDEQYF.

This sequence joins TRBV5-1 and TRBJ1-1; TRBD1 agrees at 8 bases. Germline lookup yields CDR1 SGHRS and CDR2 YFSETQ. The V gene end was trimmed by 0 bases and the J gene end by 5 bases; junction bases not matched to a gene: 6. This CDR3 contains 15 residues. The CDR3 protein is CASSLVGQGETEAFF. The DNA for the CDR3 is TGCGCCAGCAGCTTGGTTGGACAGGGTGAAACTGAAGCTTTCTTT. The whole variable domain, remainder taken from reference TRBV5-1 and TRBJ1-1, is KAGVTQTPRYLIKTRGQQVTLSCSPISGHRSVSWYQQTPGQGLQFLFEYFSETQRNKGNFPGRFSGRQFSNSRSEMNVSTLELGDSALYLCASSLVGQGETEAFFGQGTRLTVV.

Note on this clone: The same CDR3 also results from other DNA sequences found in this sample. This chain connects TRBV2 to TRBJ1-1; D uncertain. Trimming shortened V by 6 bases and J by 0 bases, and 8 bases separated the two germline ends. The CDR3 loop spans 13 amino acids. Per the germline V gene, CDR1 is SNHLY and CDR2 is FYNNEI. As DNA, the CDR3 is TGTGCCAGCAGCGATCAGTTGAACACTGAAGCTTTCTTT. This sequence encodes CASSDQLNTEAFF.

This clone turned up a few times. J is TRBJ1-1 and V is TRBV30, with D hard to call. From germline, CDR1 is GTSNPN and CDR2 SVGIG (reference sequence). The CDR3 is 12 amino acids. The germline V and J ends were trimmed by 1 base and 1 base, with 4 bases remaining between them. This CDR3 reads CAWSGSNTEAFF. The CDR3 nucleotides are TGTGCCTGGAGTGGCTCGAACACTGAAGCTTTCTTT. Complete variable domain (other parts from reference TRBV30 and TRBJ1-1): SQTIHQWPATLVQPVGSPLSLECTVEGTSNPNLYWYRQAAGRGLQLLFYSVGIGQISSEVPQNLSASRPQDRQFILSSKKLLLSDSGFYLCAWSGSNTEAFFGQGTRLTVV.

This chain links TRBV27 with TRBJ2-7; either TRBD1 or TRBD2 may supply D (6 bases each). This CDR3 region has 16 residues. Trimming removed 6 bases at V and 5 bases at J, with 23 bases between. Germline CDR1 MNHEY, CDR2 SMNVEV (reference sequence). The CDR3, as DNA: TGTGCCAGCAGCCCAGTGGGGGGCGTCTCGGCGGACGAGCAGTACTTC. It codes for CASSPVGGVSADEQYF.

For the CDR3, the DNA is TGTACCAGCACCTCCCCCTGGGGAGACGATAACAATCAGCCCCAGCATTTT. Protein sequence: CTSTSPWGDDNNQPQHF. This sequence joins TRBV7-2 and TRBJ1-5; no reliable D call. V was clipped by 7 bases and J by 3 bases, with 22 bases between them. The CDR3 length is 17 residues. The germline CDR1 and CDR2 sequences are SGHTA and FQGNSA.